This T cell receptor beta chain is from a study of memory CD4+ T cells and cytomegalovirus serostatus (dated by TCRdb to about 2019). Some background on the complete study: The cohort included around 33 healthy adults from Belgium, of whom 9 were CMV seropositive and about 25 were CMV seronegative. To replicate a published TCR-based CMV serostatus classifier, the study sequenced CD4+ memory TCRbeta repertoires from a Belgian cohort whose cytomegalovirus serostatus was known. General findings and caveats noted by the study authors: The results were interpreted as suggesting that the CMV-associated TCR signature is mostly present in the CD4+ memory repertoire. For CMV serostatus prediction, a median bootstrapped AUC of 0.95 was reached with the original framework, and a median bootstrapped AUC of about 0.89 was reached with a US-trained random forest. The original-framework classifier achieved a median bootstrapped AUC of almost 0.97 with a 95% CI of 0.76-1.00 on the Belgian cohort. Only CD4+CD45RO+ memory cells were sequenced, unlike the original study, which covered naive and memory CD4+ and CD8+ populations. Of fewer than 200 previously reported CMV-associated TCRbeta sequences, 67 appeared in the CD4+ memory repertoires, each in one to five individuals.

A remark on this clone: Its target antigen remains unknown. No much larger clonotype is one base removed from it; base qualities were not supplied.

At the junction V is shortened by 3 bases and J by 0 bases, with 15 bases in between. From cysteine to phenylalanine, the CDR3 is 15 amino acids long. Just CDR3 DNA is preserved here, 45 bases in frame from base 1. CDR1 and CDR2 were assigned from the germline V gene (reference sequence) as GTSNPN and SVGIG. Genomic DNA was extracted from sorted cells with the Quick-DNA Microprep Kit. TCRbeta DNA was amplified with the immunoSEQ hsTCRbeta kit following the manufacturer's protocol. An Illumina MiSeq instrument was used to sequence the TCRbeta libraries. The original pipeline was this. After out-of-frame sequences were removed, some 2 million distinct TCRbeta sequences remained, averaging about 66,813 per individual. Each individual was scored by the count of 150 to 200 previously reported CMV-associated TCRbeta sequences and the total productive distinct TCRbeta count. A beta-binomial model was reimplemented in Python, and scikit-learn random forests with default parameters were trained on data from the US cohort. Classifier performance on the Belgian cohort was summarized as median AUC with percentile confidence intervals calculated over 10,000 bootstrap iterations. TCRdb limited this immuneACCESS table to in-frame rearrangements with V and J called. A share of clones is missing; checked studies link under half to unresolved V genes, and the rest is unexplained. V, J and clone size are those of that table, while D and trimming were read from the DNA. Counted in this sample were more than 45,000 clones; 78% of them appeared once. The ten largest clones add up to about 0.8% of the sample.

Single viable CD3+CD4+CD8-CD45RO+ cells were sorted as memory CD4+ T cells on a FACSAria II. CMV serostatus was determined with a Roche Elecsys assay detecting serum IgG against CMV pp150, pp28, p38 and p52. After thawing, total CD4+ T cells were enriched by positive selection with CD4 magnetic microbeads. Samples originated from another study that specifically interrogated the CD4+ T cell memory repertoire. Peripheral blood mononuclear cells were isolated and cryopreserved according to standard operating procedures, and serum was kept at -80 degrees C. The staining relied on CD3-PerCP (BW264/56), CD4-APC (RPA-T4), CD45RO-PE (UCHT1) and CD8-Pacific Orange (3B5) antibodies, and Sytox blue was used to exclude non-viable cells.

Rearrangement joined TRBV30 to TRBJ2-7; the D element could tentatively be TRBD1 or TRBD2, as 5 bases agree for each. The sequencing input was memory CD4+ T cells from blood. The source is an adult in good health and CMV-seronegative. The DNA reads TGTGCCTGGAGACCCCTCCGGGACGTCTCCTACGAGCAGTACTTC. The resulting protein is CAWRPLRDVSYEQYF.